The 25 T cell receptor beta chains given below trace back to one sample, sequenced in a study of TIL therapy for anti-PD-1-resistant metastatic lung cancer. The libraries were made with immunoSEQ v3. Measured with immunoSEQ multiplex PCR; TCRdb has only the in-frame clones, and not every one. The sample records tens of thousands of clones, approximately 70% being singletons. Regarding time point: pre-treatment sample, taken before nivolumab and TIL therapy. Tumor tissue came from excised metastases, mostly pleural nodules or supraclavicular lymph nodes. This specimen consisted of tumor tissue, obtained at baseline. These receptors were collected from a person aged 25 to 85 with non-small cell lung cancer.

The gene calls are TRBV6-6 and TRBJ1-5; 8 positions match TRBD1. Germline CDR1 and CDR2: MNHNY and SVGAGI (reference sequence). The CDR3 consists of 15 residues. The ends lost 7 bases at V and 6 bases at J; junction bases unmatched: 11. The DNA of the CDR3 is TGTGCCAGCAAAACGGACAGGGAAGGAGGTCAGCCCCAGCATTTT. It translates to CASKTDREGGQPQHF.

This rearrangement joins TRBV15 to TRBJ1-2; D possibly corresponds to TRBD1 (5 bases). Germline-derived CDR1 and CDR2 are LNHNV and YYDKDF (reference sequence). The V and J ends lost 0 bases and 8 bases respectively, with 16 bases between them. The CDR3 is made up of 15 amino acids. CDR3 amino acids: CATSRDRTGSGGYTF. CDR3 sequence (DNA): TGTGCCACCAGCAGAGATAGAACAGGTTCAGGGGGCTACACCTTC.

Here the CDR3 DNA reads TGTGCCAGTAGCCATCTAGCGGGGGGCCCTACCGGGGAGCTGTTTTTT. This sequence encodes CASSHLAGGPTGELFF. V usage is TRBV19 and J usage is TRBJ2-2; 11 bases match TRBD2. V was pared by 6 bases and J by 5 bases, with 8 bases of the junction left unmatched. CDR3 length: 16 residues. Germline assignment: CDR1 LNHDA and CDR2 SQIVND (reference sequence).

Regarding this clone: This sample includes further DNA sequences coding for the same CDR3. This chain connects TRBV5-1 to TRBJ1-2, with D hard to call. The V gene lost 0 bases and the J gene lost 8 bases, with 5 bases spanning the gap. Germline CDR1 is SGHRS and CDR2 is YFSETQ. The CDR3 totals 11 residues. The CDR3 DNA follows: TGCGCCAGCAGCTTGGCCGGGGGCTACACCTTC. Protein product: CASSLAGGYTF.

V and J are TRBV5-1 and TRBJ2-1; 8 bases agree with TRBD2. Per germline, CDR1 SGHRS and CDR2 YFSETQ. With V trimmed by 0 bases and J by 9 bases, 11 bases remained unmatched. This CDR3 has 16 residues. The CDR3 bases are TGCGCCAGCAGCTTGGTGGCTAGCGGGCATAACTTTGAGCAGTTCTTC. It encodes CASSLVASGHNFEQFF.

The chain couples TRBV5-8 to TRBJ2-7; 7 bases are a match to TRBD2. The CDR3 runs 15 residues. Germline-derived CDR1 and CDR2 are SGHTS and YDEGEE. After removal of 1 base from V and 0 bases from J, the junction contained 4 bases not matched to a gene. The CDR3 nucleotides are TGTGCCAGCAGCTTGTGGGCGGGGGTCTCCTACGAGCAGTACTTC. This translates into CASSLWAGVSYEQYF.

The chain recombines TRBV5-4 with TRBJ2-5; tentative D call: TRBD1 (5 bases). V was cut by 2 bases and J by 4 bases, with 9 bases left in between. The CDR3 sequence is 13 residues long. In germline, CDR1 is SGHNT, CDR2 YYREEE (reference sequence). CDR3 residues: CASSFAGLETQYF. DNA for the CDR3: TGTGCCAGCAGCTTCGCAGGGTTAGAGACCCAGTACTTC.

This chain links TRBV6-1 with TRBJ1-5, with D hard to call. V was shortened by 3 bases and J by 2 bases, with 5 bases between the two germline ends. This CDR3 contains 13 residues. The germline V gene has CDR1 MNHNS and CDR2 SASEGT. CDR3: CASSESRNQPQHF. In DNA form, the CDR3 reads TGTGCCAGCAGTGAGAGTCGCAATCAGCCCCAGCATTTT.

The chain has TRBV19 and TRBJ1-5, with D uncertain. V was shortened by 4 bases and J by 0 bases, with 7 bases between the two germline ends. Germline-derived CDR1 and CDR2 are LNHDA and SQIVND (reference sequence). The CDR3 is made up of 14 amino acids. For the CDR3, the DNA is TGTGCCAGTAGTAAACGGGATAGCAATCAGCCCCAGCATTTT. Protein product: CASSKRDSNQPQHF.

A few counts support this clone. The chain couples TRBV5-1 to TRBJ2-1, with 13 bases fitting TRBD2. CDR3 length: 17 residues. Germline V lookup: CDR1 SGHRS, CDR2 YFSETQ. V shed 1 base, J shed 2 bases, and the junction held 3 bases outside the gene matches. Here the CDR3 reads CASSLTSGGAPYNEQFF. CDR3 in DNA: TGCGCCAGCAGCTTGACTAGCGGGGGGGCCCCCTACAATGAGCAGTTCTTC.

The chain recombines TRBV19 with TRBJ2-7, with D possibly being TRBD1 or TRBD2 (6 bases each). This CDR3 comprises 16 residues. V lost 5 bases and J lost 0, with 17 bases in between. CDR1 and CDR2 (germline): LNHDA, SQIVND (reference sequence). The CDR3 sequence is CASSPLGGGGSYEQYF. In DNA form, the CDR3 reads TGTGCCAGTAGTCCGCTGGGAGGAGGGGGCTCCTACGAGCAGTACTTC.

The chain couples TRBV27 to TRBJ1-4, with TRBD1 matching over 7 bases. Trimming took 6 bases from V and 5 from J; bases not matched to a gene: 9. Germline CDR1 MNHEY, CDR2 SMNVEV (reference sequence). The CDR3 spans 15 residues. CDR3 nucleotide sequence: TGTGCCAGCAGATCTAGAGGCAGGGGGAATGAAAAACTGTTTTTT. Translated, it gives CASRSRGRGNEKLFF.

The genes are TRBV6-5 and TRBJ1-1; no clear D. Between the trimmed V and J ends, which lost 2 bases and 5 bases, there was a span of 9 bases. CDR3 length: 13 residues. Germline CDR1 MNHEY, CDR2 SVGAGI. CDR3 protein: CASSYKRETEAFF. The CDR3 DNA sequence: TGTGCCAGCAGTTACAAGAGGGAGACTGAAGCTTTCTTT.

This sequence joins TRBV21-1 and TRBJ1-5; the table calls TRBD1, which could not be checked here. TRBV21-1 is marked as a pseudogene. The CDR3 runs 15 residues. The CDR3 protein is CASNVRQGSNQPQHF. DNA of the CDR3: TGTGCCAGCAACGTCAGACAGGGTAGCAATCAGCCCCAGCATTTT.

The chain joins TRBV18 to TRBJ2-7; D possibly uses TRBD1 or TRBD2 (7 bases each). CDR3 length: 14 amino acids. Deletions cut 8 bases from V and 0 bases from J, with 14 bases between. Looked up from germline, CDR1 is KGHSH and CDR2 is LQKENI. CDR3: CASQGDYNSYEQYF. The DNA of the CDR3 is TGTGCCAGCCAGGGGGACTACAACTCCTACGAGCAGTACTTC.

This clone appeared a few times. The chain carries TRBV5-1 and TRBJ1-6, with no clear D. This CDR3 is built from 15 residues. CDR1 SGHRS and CDR2 YFSETQ come from the germline V gene. V was cut by 0 bases and J by 6 bases, with 10 bases left in between. CDR3 loop: CASSLGRVVNSPLHF. CDR3 coding DNA: TGCGCCAGCAGCTTGGGACGTGTGGTTAATTCACCCCTCCACTTT.

The V call is TRBV30, the J call TRBJ1-1, with 10 bases identical to TRBD1. Germline V CDR1 and CDR2: GTSNPN, SVGIG (reference sequence). The CDR3 covers 16 residues. V gave up 6 bases and J gave up 3 bases; unmatched junction bases: 13. The DNA for the CDR3 is TGTGCCTGCCAGGGGTGGGGACAGGGGTTGGACACTGAAGCTTTCTTT. Amino acid sequence: CACQGWGQGLDTEAFF.

This chain connects TRBV25-1 to TRBJ2-5; D remains unclear. The DNA end lines up better with TRBJ2-7; the J call may be wrong. This CDR3 is built from 12 residues. Germline V gives CDR1 MGHDK, CDR2 SYGVNS. Written as DNA, the CDR3 is TGTGCCAGCAGTGCTGGTCCCCACGAGCAGTACTTC. As protein: CASSAGPHEQYF.

The chain uses TRBV5-1 and TRBJ1-3, with no clear D. V shed 0 bases and J shed 1 base, with 11 bases lying between them. The CDR3 totals 16 residues. In germline, CDR1 is SGHRS, CDR2 YFSETQ. The CDR3 reads CASSLAVVGSGNTIYF. CDR3 coding DNA: TGCGCCAGCAGCTTGGCGGTGGTAGGGTCTGGAAACACCATATATTTT.

The chain combines TRBV21-1 with TRBJ1-5; the D call of TRBD1 is as the table states it, not checked on the DNA. TRBV21-1 is an annotated pseudogene. The CDR3 extends over 16 amino acids. The CDR3 coding sequence is TGTGCCAGCAGCAAAGGGCAGAAGTATAGCAATCAGCCCCAGCATTTT. This encodes CASSKGQKYSNQPQHF.

This clone was detected only a few times. The chain couples TRBV6-6 to TRBJ2-1; no firm D call. The CDR3 loop spans 15 amino acids. The germline V gene has CDR1 MNHNY and CDR2 SVGAGI (reference sequence). Trimming shortened V by 4 bases and J by 5 bases, and 15 bases separated the two germline ends. CDR3 sequence: CASSSYTSSDNEQFF. CDR3 bases: TGTGCCAGCAGTTCGTATACCTCGAGTGACAATGAGCAGTTCTTC.

The chain has TRBV6-6 and TRBJ1-1; the D is unclear. The V gene lost 5 bases and the J gene lost 7 bases, with 11 bases spanning the gap. The CDR3 sequence is 12 residues long. Germline V gene sequence: CDR1 MNHNY, CDR2 SVGAGI (reference sequence). The CDR3 coding sequence is TGTGCCAGCAGTCCCGACCGGGATGAAGCTTTCTTT. As protein: CASSPDRDEAFF.

On this clone itself: This CDR3 is also generated by other DNA sequences in the sample. The chain couples TRBV7-9 to TRBJ1-5; D uncertain. The CDR3 has 15 residues. The germline V gene encodes CDR1 SEHNR and CDR2 FQNEAQ (reference sequence). Trimming took 1 base from V and 0 from J, leaving 7 bases between them. The DNA for the CDR3 is TGTGCCAGCAGCTTAGGAGGCAATAGCAATCAGCCCCAGCATTTT. Residues: CASSLGGNSNQPQHF.

This chain uses TRBV19 with TRBJ2-7, with TRBD1 as a possible D gene (6 bases). Trimming removed 9 bases at V and 1 base at J, with 13 bases between. CDR1 is LNHDA, CDR2 SQIVND, per germline (reference sequence). This CDR3 contains 13 residues. The CDR3 spells CASANDRSYEQYF. CDR3 nucleotides: TGTGCCAGCGCTAATGACAGGTCCTACGAGCAGTACTTC.

The V gene is TRBV7-2, the J gene TRBJ1-3; D gene unclear. From germline, CDR1 is SGHTA and CDR2 FQGNSA. V shed 5 bases and J shed 4 bases, with 18 bases lying between them. The CDR3 is 16 amino acids. DNA of the CDR3: TGTGCCAGCAGCGCTTCCGTACTGGGGTTAGGAAACACCATATATTTT. Its protein product is CASSASVLGLGNTIYF.